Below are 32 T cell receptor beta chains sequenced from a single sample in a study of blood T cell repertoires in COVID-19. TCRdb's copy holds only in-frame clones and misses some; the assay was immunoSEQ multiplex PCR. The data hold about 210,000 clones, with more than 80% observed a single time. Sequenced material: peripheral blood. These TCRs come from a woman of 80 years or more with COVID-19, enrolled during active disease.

The CDR3 region is CASSLGGTPRAYEQYF. The DNA for the CDR3 is TGCGCCAGCAGCTTGGGGGGGACACCTAGGGCCTACGAGCAGTACTTC. This chain links TRBV5-1 with TRBJ2-7, with a tentative D call TRBD1 (6 bases). The V gene lost 0 bases and the J gene lost 2 bases, with 15 bases spanning the gap. This CDR3 has 16 residues. The germline CDR1 and CDR2 sequences are SGHRS and YFSETQ. Using reference TRBV5-1 and TRBJ2-7 for the parts outside the CDR3, the full variable domain is KAGVTQTPRYLIKTRGQQVTLSCSPISGHRSVSWYQQTPGQGLQFLFEYFSETQRNKGNFPGRFSGRQFSNSRSEMNVSTLELGDSALYLCASSLGGTPRAYEQYFGPGTRLTVT.

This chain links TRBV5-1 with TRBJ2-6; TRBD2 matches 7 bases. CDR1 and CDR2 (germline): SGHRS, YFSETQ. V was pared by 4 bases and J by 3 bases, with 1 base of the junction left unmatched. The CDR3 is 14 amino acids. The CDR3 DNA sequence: TGCGCCAGCAGCCCGGGGGGTGGGGCCAACGTCCTGACTTTC. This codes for CASSPGGGANVLTF.

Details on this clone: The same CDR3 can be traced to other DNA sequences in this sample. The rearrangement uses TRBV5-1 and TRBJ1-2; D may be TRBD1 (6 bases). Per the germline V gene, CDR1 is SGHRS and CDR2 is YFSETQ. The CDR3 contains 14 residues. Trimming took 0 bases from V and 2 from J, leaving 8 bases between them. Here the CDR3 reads CASSLVQGNYGYTF. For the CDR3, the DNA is TGCGCCAGCAGCTTGGTACAGGGCAACTATGGCTACACCTTC.

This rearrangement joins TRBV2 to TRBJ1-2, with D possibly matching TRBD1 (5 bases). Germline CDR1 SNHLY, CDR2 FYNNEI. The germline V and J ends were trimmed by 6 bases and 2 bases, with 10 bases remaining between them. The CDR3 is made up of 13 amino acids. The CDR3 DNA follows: TGTGCCAGCAGCCCCTGGGGCAACTATGGCTACACCTTC. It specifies CASSPWGNYGYTF.

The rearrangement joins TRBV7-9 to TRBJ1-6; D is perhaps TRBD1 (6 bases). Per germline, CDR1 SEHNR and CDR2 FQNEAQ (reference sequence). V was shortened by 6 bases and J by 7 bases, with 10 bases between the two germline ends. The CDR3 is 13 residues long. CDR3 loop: CASSSQGNSPLHF. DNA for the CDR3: TGTGCCAGCAGTTCCCAGGGGAATTCACCCCTCCACTTT.

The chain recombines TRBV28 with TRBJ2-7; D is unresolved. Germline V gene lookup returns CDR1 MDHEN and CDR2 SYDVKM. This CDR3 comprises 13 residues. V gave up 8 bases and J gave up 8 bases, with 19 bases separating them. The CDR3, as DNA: TGTGCCAGCTTCTCGATCGGTAGTTATCAGCAGTACTTC. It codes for CASFSIGSYQQYF.

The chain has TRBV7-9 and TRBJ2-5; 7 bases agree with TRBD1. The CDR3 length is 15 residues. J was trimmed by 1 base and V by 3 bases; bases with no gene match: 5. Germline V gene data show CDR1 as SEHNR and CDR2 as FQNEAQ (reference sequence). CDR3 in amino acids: CASSLTGTVQETQYF. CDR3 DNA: TGTGCCAGCAGCTTGACCGGGACAGTCCAAGAGACCCAGTACTTC.

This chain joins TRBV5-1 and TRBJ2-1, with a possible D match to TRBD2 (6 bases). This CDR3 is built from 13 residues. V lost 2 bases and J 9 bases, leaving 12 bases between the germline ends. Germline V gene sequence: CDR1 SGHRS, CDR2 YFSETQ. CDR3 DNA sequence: TGCGCCAGCAGCTTAGCGGGTAGAAGTGAGCAGTTCTTC. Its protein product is CASSLAGRSEQFF.

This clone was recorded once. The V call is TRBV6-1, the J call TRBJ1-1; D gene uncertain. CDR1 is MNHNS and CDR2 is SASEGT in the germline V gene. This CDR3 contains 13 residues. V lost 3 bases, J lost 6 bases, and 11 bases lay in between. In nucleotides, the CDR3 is TGTGCCAGCAGTGATACGGGGTTCCCTGAAGCTTTCTTT. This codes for CASSDTGFPEAFF.

The CDR3 DNA reads TGTGCCAGCAGCCCGACCGGGACTCCGACCTGGGGGGCCAACGTCCTGACTTTC. Translated, it gives CASSPTGTPTWGANVLTF. V usage is TRBV3-1 (or the pseudogene TRBV3-2) and J usage is TRBJ2-6; a possible D gene is TRBD2 (6 bases). The CDR3 runs to 18 residues. V was trimmed by 4 bases and J by 4 bases, leaving 20 bases between them. The germline V gene encodes CDR1 LGHDT and CDR2 YNNKEL (reference sequence).

The CDR3: CASSEIGYLHF. In nucleotides, the CDR3 is TGTGCCAGCAGTGAAATCGGGTACCTCCACTTT. The J gene is TRBJ1-6, the V gene TRBV6-1; D unclear. CDR1 is MNHNS and CDR2 is SASEGT in the germline V gene. V dropped 2 bases and J dropped 15 bases, with 8 bases sitting between them. The CDR3 covers 11 residues.

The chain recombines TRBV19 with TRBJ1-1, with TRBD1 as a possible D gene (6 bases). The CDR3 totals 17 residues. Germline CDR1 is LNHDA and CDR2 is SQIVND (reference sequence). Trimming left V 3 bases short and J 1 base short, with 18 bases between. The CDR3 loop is CASSIRDRTVGNTEAFF. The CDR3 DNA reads TGTGCCAGTAGTATTCGAGACAGGACCGTGGGGAACACTGAAGCTTTCTTT.

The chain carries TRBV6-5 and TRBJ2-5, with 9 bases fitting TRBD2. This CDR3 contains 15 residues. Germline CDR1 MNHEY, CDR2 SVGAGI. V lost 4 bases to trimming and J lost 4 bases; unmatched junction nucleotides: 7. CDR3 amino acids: CASSSPLLAGETQYF. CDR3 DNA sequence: TGTGCCAGCAGTTCCCCTCTACTAGCGGGAGAGACCCAGTACTTC.

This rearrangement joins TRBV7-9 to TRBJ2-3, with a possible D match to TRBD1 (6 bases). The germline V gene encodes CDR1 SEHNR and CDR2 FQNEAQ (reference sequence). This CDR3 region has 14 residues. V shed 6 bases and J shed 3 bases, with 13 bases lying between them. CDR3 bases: TGTGCCAGCAGTCCAGGGGTTTGGACAGATACGCAGTATTTT. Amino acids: CASSPGVWTDTQYF. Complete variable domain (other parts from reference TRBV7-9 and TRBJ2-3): DTGVSQNPRHKITKRGQNVTFRCDPISEHNRLYWYRQTLGQGPEFLTYFQNEAQLEKSRLLSDRFSAERPKGSFSTLEIQRTEQGDSAMYLCASSPGVWTDTQYFGPGTRLTVL.

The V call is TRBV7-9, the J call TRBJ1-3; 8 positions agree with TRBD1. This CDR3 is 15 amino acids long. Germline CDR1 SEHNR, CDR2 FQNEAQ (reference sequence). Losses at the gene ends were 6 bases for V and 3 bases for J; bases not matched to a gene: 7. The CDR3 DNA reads TGTGCCAGCAGTTCCCAGGGGGCGTATGGAAACACCATATATTTT. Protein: CASSSQGAYGNTIYF.

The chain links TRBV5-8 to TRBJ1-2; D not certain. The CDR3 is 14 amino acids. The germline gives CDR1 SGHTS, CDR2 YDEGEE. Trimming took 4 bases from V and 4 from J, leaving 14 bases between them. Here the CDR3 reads CASSHGSQFYGYTF. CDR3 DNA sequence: TGTGCCAGCAGCCATGGGAGTCAGTTCTATGGCTACACCTTC.

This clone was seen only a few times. CDR3 DNA sequence: TGTGCCAGCAGTGAATTCGTGCAGGGGGGCGACTACGAGCAGTACTTC. Translated: CASSEFVQGGDYEQYF. V and J are TRBV6-1 and TRBJ2-7; D is possibly TRBD1 (7 bases). Germline-derived CDR1 and CDR2 are MNHNS and SASEGT. The CDR3 loop spans 16 amino acids. V lost 2 bases, J lost 3 bases, and 17 bases lay in between.

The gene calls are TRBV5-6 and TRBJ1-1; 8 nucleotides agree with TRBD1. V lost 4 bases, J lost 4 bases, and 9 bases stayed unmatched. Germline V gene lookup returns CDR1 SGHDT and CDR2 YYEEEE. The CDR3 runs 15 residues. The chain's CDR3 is CASSANRGEGTEAFF. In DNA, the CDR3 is TGTGCCAGCAGCGCTAACAGGGGGGAAGGCACTGAAGCTTTCTTT.

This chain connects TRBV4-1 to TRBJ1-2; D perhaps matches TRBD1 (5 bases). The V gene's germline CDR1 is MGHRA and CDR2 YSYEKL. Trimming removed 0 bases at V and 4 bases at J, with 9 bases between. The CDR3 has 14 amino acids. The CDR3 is CASSQDLTVYGYTF. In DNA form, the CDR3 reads TGCGCCAGCAGCCAAGATCTGACAGTCTATGGCTACACCTTC.

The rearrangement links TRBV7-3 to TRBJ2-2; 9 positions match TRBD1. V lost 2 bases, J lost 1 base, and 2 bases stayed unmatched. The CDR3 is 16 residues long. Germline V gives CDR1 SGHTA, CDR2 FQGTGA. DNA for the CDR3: TGTGCCAGCAGCTTATTGGGACAGGGGAACACCGGGGAGCTGTTTTTT. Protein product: CASSLLGQGNTGELFF.

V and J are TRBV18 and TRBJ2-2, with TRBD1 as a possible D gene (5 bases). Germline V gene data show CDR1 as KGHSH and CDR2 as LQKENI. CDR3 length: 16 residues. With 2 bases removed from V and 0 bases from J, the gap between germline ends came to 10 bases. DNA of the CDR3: TGTGCCAGCTCACCAACCTACAGGTCGAACACCGGGGAGCTGTTTTTT. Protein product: CASSPTYRSNTGELFF.

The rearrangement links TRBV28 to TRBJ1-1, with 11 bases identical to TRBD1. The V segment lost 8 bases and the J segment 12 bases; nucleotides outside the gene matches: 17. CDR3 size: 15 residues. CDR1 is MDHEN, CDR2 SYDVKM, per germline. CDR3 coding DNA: TGTGCCAGCGTCTGGTCCGGGACAGGGGGACTGGGAACTTTCTTT. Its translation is CASVWSGTGGLGTFF.

The CDR3 spells CASSVVEGAGGAKNIQYF. DNA for the CDR3: TGTGCCAGCAGCGTAGTTGAGGGAGCGGGGGGAGCCAAAAACATTCAGTACTTC. V and J are TRBV9 and TRBJ2-4, with 9 nucleotides matching TRBD2. The CDR3 has 18 amino acids. CDR1 SGDLS and CDR2 YYNGEE come from the germline V gene. V lost 0 bases, J lost 0 bases, and 7 bases stayed unmatched.

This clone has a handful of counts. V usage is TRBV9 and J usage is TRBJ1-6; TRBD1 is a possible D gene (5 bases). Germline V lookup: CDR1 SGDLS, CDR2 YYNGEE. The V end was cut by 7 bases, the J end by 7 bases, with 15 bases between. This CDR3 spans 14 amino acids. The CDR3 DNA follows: TGTGCCAGCGGGGAGGGGACTCTAAATTCACCCCTCCACTTT. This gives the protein CASGEGTLNSPLHF.

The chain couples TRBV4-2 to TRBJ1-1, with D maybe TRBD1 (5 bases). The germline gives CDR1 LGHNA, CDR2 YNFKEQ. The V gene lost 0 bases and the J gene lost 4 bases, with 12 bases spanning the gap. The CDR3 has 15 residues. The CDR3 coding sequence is TGTGCCAGCAGCCAAGATCGGGGGAGTCGCACTGAAGCTTTCTTT. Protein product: CASSQDRGSRTEAFF.

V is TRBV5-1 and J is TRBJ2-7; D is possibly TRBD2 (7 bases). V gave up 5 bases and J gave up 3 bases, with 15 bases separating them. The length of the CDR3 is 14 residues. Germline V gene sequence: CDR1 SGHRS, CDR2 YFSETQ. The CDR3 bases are TGCGCCAGCAGAAACACGGGGGGCCTCTACGAGCAGTACTTC. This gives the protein CASRNTGGLYEQYF.

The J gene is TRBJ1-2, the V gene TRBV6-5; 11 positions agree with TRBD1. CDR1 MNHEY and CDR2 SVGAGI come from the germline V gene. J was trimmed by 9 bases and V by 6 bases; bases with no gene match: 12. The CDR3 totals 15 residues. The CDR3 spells CASRRTGGRERSYTF. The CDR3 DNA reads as TGTGCCAGCAGAAGGACAGGGGGCAGAGAGCGAAGCTACACCTTC.

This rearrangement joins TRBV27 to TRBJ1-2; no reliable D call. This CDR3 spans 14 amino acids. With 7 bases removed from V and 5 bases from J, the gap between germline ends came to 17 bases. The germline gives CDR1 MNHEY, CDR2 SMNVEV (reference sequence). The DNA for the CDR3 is TGTGCCAGCAATCTGGACTTAGGCGGATATGGCTACACCTTC. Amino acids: CASNLDLGGYGYTF.

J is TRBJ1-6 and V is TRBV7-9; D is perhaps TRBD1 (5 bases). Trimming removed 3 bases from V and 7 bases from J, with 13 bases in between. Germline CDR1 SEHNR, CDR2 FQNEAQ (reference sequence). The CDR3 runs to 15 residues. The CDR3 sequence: CASSLDQGRNSPLHF. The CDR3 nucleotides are TGTGCCAGCAGCTTGGATCAGGGTAGGAATTCACCCCTCCACTTT.

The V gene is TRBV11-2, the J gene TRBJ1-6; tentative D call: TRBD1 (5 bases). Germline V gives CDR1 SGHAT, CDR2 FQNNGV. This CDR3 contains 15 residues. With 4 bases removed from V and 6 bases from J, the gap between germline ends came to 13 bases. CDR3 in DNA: TGTGCCAGCAGCTACGGGACGGGACTTAATTCACCCCTCCACTTT. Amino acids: CASSYGTGLNSPLHF.

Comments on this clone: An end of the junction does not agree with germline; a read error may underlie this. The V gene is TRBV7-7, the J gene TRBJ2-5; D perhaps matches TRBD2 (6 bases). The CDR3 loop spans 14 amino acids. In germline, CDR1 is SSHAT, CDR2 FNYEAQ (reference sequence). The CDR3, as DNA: TGTGCTAGCAGCCCCGTAGTCGGAGGGGAGACCCAGTACTTC. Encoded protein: CASSPVVGGETQYF.

The CDR3 spells CASSSTPTSGATGELFF. DNA of the CDR3: TGTGCCAGCAGCTCCACCCCGACTAGCGGGGCTACCGGGGAGCTGTTTTTT. This chain uses TRBV13 with TRBJ2-2; 11 nucleotides match TRBD2. This CDR3 region has 17 residues. V dropped 4 bases and J dropped 5; count of bases not matched to a gene: 9. Germline CDR1 is PRHDT and CDR2 is FYEKMQ (reference sequence). Full variable domain (rest looked up from reference TRBV13 and TRBJ2-2): AAGVIQSPRHLIKEKRETATLKCYPIPRHDTVYWYQQGPGQDPQFLISFYEKMQSDKGSIPDRFSAQQFSDYHSELNMSSLELGDSALYFCASSSTPTSGATGELFFGEGSRLTVL.